The following is a T cell receptor (beta chain) sequence with its context. What it recognizes is unknown. The source of the sample is a study of T cell responses to AZD1222 COVID-19 vaccine. Study-wide results and caveats: Unmutated variant regions are reportedly the target of nearly half of TCRs that are spike-specific. There were repertoire samples only from the period after the peak T cell response. Increased Spike-specific TCR breadth and depth were observed after two AZD1222 doses. Clonal diversity was possibly underestimated, and white British individuals and females predominated among donors.

Generated by immunoSEQ multiplex PCR, the TCRdb table keeps only in-frame clones and is missing some. The table lists approximately 150,000 clones, more than 80% of them singletons. The clonotype comes from an adult in good health. Sample: peripheral blood, taken on day 0 of MenACWY control vaccination.

CDR3 in amino acids: CASSQGRRATEAFF. CDR3 coding DNA: TGCGCCAGCAGCCAAGGACGGCGGGCCACTGAAGCTTTCTTT. This chain connects TRBV4-1 to TRBJ1-1; D gene uncertain. The CDR3 has 14 amino acids. Trimming took off 1 base at V and 4 bases at J, with 10 bases between the two ends. Germline V CDR1 and CDR2: MGHRA, YSYEKL.